Each of the 8 T cell receptor beta chains below was sequenced from the same sample in a study of T-cell memory formation after mild COVID-19. TCRdb processed the 5' RACE reads anew with MiXCR; each CDR3 protein has one entry. The table includes 170,000 or so distinct CDR3 sequences, roughly a third detected once. Sequencing used PBMCs or a T cell subset sorted from them (not recorded which). The receptors here all came from an adult woman who had mild COVID-19 (a few samples of this study predate the infection). Cell type and time point are not known.

The gene calls are TRBV2 and TRBJ2-7; D could derive from TRBD1 or TRBD2 (5 bases each). Deletions cut 1 base from V and 3 bases from J, with 13 bases between. Per the germline V gene, CDR1 is SNHLY and CDR2 is FYNNEI. The CDR3 is 15 residues long. CDR3 residues: CASSEDGTADYEQYF. Here the CDR3 DNA reads TGTGCCAGCAGTGAAGACGGGACCGCAGACTACGAGCAGTACTTC. Filled out from reference TRBV2 and TRBJ2-7, the complete variable domain reads EPEVTQTPSHQVTQMGQEVILRCVPISNHLYFYWYRQILGQKVEFLVSFYNNEISEKSEIFDDQFSVERPDGSNFTLKIRSTKLEDSAMYFCASSEDGTADYEQYFGPGTRLTVT.

This clonotype was picked up a small number of times. This sequence joins TRBV5-1 and TRBJ2-3; 7 bases line up with TRBD2. The CDR3 totals 16 residues. J gave up 0 bases and V 2 bases, and 6 bases lay outside the gene matches. Germline V lookup: CDR1 SGHRS, CDR2 YFSETQ. DNA for the CDR3: TGCGCCAGCAGCTTAAATGGAGCGGGGAGCACAGATACGCAGTATTTT. This translates into CASSLNGAGSTDTQYF. Combining the CDR3 with reference TRBV5-1 and TRBJ2-3 gives the whole variable domain KAGVTQTPRYLIKTRGQQVTLSCSPISGHRSVSWYQQTPGQGLQFLFEYFSETQRNKGNFPGRFSGRQFSNSRSEMNVSTLELGDSALYLCASSLNGAGSTDTQYFGPGTRLTVL.

DNA for the CDR3: TGTGCCAGCAGCCTAACAGGGGGAGACACTGAAGCTTTCTTT. This codes for CASSLTGGDTEAFF. The V gene is TRBV7-9, the J gene TRBJ1-1; 8 positions match TRBD1. V lost 5 bases to trimming and J lost 3 bases; unmatched junction nucleotides: 5. The CDR3 runs 14 residues. The germline CDR1 and CDR2 sequences are SEHNR and FQNEAQ (reference sequence). The variable domain in full, completed from reference TRBV7-9 and TRBJ1-1, reads DTGVSQNPRHKITKRGQNVTFRCDPISEHNRLYWYRQTLGQGPEFLTYFQNEAQLEKSRLLSDRFSAERPKGSFSTLEIQRTEQGDSAMYLCASSLTGGDTEAFFGQGTRLTVV.

V and J are TRBV29-1 and TRBJ2-3; 7 nucleotides match TRBD2. This CDR3 comprises 13 residues. Germline values: CDR1 SQVTM, CDR2 ANQGSEA. Losses at the gene ends were 1 base for V and 7 bases for J; bases not matched to a gene: 5. The CDR3 spells CSVEGGRVYTQYF. DNA of the CDR3: TGCAGCGTTGAAGGAGGGAGGGTGTATACGCAGTATTTT.

This chain joins TRBV27 and TRBJ2-2; TRBD1 is a possible D gene (6 bases). Germline CDR1 and CDR2: MNHEY and SMNVEV (reference sequence). V was trimmed by 5 bases and J by 2 bases, leaving 9 bases between them. The length of the CDR3 is 14 residues. The CDR3 region has the DNA TGTGCCAGCAGTACGGACAGTAACACCGGGGAGCTGTTTTTT. As protein: CASSTDSNTGELFF.

In its sample, this clonotype was seen once. The V call is TRBV7-9, the J call TRBJ2-7; TRBD1 or TRBD2 may be the D gene (6 bases each). V lost 5 bases and J lost 0, with 17 bases in between. The CDR3 sequence is 16 residues long. CDR1 is SEHNR and CDR2 is FQNEAQ in the germline V gene (reference sequence). The CDR3 loop reads CASSRWSGASSYEQYF. The CDR3 DNA sequence: TGTGCCAGCAGCCGATGGTCGGGGGCCAGCTCCTACGAGCAGTACTTC.

Note on this clonotype: Germline is not matched at one junction end, which may reflect a read error. J is TRBJ2-1 and V is TRBV5-1; weak D call: TRBD1 (5 bases). This CDR3 contains 13 residues. CDR1 SGHRS and CDR2 YFSETQ come from the germline V gene. This CDR3 reads CASSLAGFNEQFF. CDR3 DNA sequence: TGCGCCAGCAGTTTGGCAGGGTTCAATGAGCAGTTCTTC. Full variable domain (missing parts from reference TRBV5-1 and TRBJ2-1): KAGVTQTPRYLIKTRGQQVTLSCSPISGHRSVSWYQQTPGQGLQFLFEYFSETQRNKGNFPGRFSGRQFSNSRSEMNVSTLELGDSALYLCASSLAGFNEQFFGPGTRLTVL.

The chain carries TRBV12-3 or TRBV12-4 and TRBJ2-3; D not certain. Trimming removed 6 bases at V and 6 bases at J, with 13 bases between. This CDR3 region has 13 residues. The chain's CDR3 is CASRLNRADTQYF. In DNA, the CDR3 is TGTGCCAGCAGATTGAATCGAGCTGATACGCAGTATTTT.